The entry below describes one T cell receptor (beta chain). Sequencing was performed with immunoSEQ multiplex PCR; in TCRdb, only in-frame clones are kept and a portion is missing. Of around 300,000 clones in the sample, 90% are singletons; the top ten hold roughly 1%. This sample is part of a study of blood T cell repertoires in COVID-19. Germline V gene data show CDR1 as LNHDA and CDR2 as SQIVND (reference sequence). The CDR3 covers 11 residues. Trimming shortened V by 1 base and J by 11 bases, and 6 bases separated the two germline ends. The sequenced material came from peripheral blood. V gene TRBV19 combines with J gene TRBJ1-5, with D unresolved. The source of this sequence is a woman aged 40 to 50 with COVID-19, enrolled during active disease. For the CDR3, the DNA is TGTGCCAGTAGTATAGCCCAGGCCCAGCATTTT. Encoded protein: CASSIAQAQHF.